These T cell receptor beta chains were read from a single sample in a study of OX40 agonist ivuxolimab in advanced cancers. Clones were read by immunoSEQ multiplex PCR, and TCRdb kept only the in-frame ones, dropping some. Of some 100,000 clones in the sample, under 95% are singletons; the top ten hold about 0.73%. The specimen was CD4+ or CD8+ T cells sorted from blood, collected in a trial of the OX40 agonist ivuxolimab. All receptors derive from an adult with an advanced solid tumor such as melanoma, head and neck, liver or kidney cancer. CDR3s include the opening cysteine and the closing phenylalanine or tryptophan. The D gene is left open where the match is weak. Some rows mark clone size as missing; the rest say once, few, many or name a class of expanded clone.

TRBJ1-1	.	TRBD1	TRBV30	CAWRGDRGMNTEAFF	TGTGCCTGGAGGGGGGACAGGGGAATGAACACTGAAGCTTTCTTT
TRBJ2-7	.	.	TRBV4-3	CASSQELNGPGSYEQYF	TGCGCCAGCAGCCAAGAGCTTAACGGCCCGGGGTCCTACGAGCAGTACTTC
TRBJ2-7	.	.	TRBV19	CASSIGDGISYEQYF	TGTGCCAGTAGTATTGGAGACGGGATCTCCTACGAGCAGTACTTC
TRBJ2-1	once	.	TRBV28	CASRQGGASSYNEQFF	TGTGCCAGCCGCCAGGGCGGGGCAAGCTCCTACAATGAGCAGTTCTTC
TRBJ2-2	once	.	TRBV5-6	CASSRPTGELFF	TGTGCCAGCAGCAGACCCACCGGGGAGCTGTTTTTT
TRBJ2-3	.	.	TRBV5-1	CASSLPLDTQYF	TGCGCCAGCAGCCTGCCCTTGGATACGCAGTATTTT
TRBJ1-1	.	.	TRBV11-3	CASSLRLENTEAFF	TGTGCCAGCAGCTTAAGGCTGGAGAACACTGAAGCTTTCTTT
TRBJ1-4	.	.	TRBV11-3	CASSLGPTGNEKLFF	TGTGCCAGCAGCTTAGGACCCACGGGGAATGAAAAACTGTTTTTT
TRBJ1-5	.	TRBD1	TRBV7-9	CASSRTGGQPQHF	TGTGCCAGCAGCAGGACAGGGGGACAGCCCCAGCATTTT
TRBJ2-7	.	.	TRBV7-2	CASSLSRGFYEQYF	TGTGCCAGCAGCTTATCCCGAGGGTTCTACGAGCAGTACTTC
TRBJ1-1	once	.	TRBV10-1	CASSPRDTGEAFF	TGCGCCAGCAGTCCTAGGGATACCGGTGAAGCTTTCTTT
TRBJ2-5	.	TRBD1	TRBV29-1	CSVPHRGQETQYF	TGCAGCGTCCCTCACAGGGGACAAGAGACCCAGTACTTC
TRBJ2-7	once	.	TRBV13	CASSLGGRGSYEQYF	TGTGCCAGCAGCTTAGGCGGGAGAGGGTCCTACGAGCAGTACTTC
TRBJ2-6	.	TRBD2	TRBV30	CAWSVPSTSGSAGANVLTF	TGTGCCTGGAGTGTCCCGTCGACTAGCGGGAGTGCCGGGGCCAACGTCCTGACTTTC
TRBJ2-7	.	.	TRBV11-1	CASSLDWAGSSYEQYF	TGTGCCAGCAGCTTAGATTGGGCAGGGAGCTCCTACGAGCAGTACTTC
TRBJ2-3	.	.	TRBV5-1	CASSLVDSSTDTQYF	TGCGCCAGCAGCTTGGTAGACAGTAGCACAGATACGCAGTATTTT
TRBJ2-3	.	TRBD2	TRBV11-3	CASSLEGRASDTQYF	TGTGCCAGCAGCTTAGAGGGGAGGGCCTCAGATACGCAGTATTTT
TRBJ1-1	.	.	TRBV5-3	CARSLAGPNTEAFF	TGTGCCAGAAGCTTGGCCGGCCCGAACACTGAAGCTTTCTTT
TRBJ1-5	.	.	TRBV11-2	CASSLDRQPPGQPQHF	TGTGCCAGCAGCTTAGATCGGCAGCCCCCCGGTCAGCCCCAGCATTTT